This T cell receptor (beta chain) was sequenced during a study of CD8 T cells in Susac syndrome. Patients with Susac syndrome met the recently defined diagnostic criteria for definite or probable disease. Reverse transcription of roughly 0.5 to 1 ug RNA was carried out with random hexamers. Using its own MiXCR run on the immunoSEQ multiplex PCR reads, TCRdb lists one record per CDR3 protein. The data contain approximately 190,000 distinct CDR3 sequences, approximately 95% of them singletons. The material sequenced was CD8+ T cells from PBMCs. The TCR sequence derives from a human donor with Susac syndrome.

CDR3 in amino acids: CASSRSSVPETQYF. The CDR3 DNA follows: TGTGCCAGCAGTCGGAGTAGCGTACCAGAGACCCAGTACTTC. The chain couples TRBV9 to TRBJ2-5; TRBD2 is a possible D gene (5 bases). V lost 5 bases, J lost 4 bases, and 15 bases lay in between. The CDR3 covers 14 residues. From germline, CDR1 is SGDLS and CDR2 YYNGEE.